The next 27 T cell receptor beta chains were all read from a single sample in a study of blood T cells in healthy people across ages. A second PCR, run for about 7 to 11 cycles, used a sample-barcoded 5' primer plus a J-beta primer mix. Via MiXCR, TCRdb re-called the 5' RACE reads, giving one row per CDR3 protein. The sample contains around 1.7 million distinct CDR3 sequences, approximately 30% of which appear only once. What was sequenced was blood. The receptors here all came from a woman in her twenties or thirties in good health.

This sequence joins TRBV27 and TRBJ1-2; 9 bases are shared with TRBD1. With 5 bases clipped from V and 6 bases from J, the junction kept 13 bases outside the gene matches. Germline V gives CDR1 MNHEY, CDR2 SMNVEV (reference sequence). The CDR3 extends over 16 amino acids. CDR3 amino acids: CASSPRTGASRDGYTF. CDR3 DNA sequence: TGTGCCAGCAGTCCAAGGACAGGGGCTTCTAGAGATGGCTACACCTTC.

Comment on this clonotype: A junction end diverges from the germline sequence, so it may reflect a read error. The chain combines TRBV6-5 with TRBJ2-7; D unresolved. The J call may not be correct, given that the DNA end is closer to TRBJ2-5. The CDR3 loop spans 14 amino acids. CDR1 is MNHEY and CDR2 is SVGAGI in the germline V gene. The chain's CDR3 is CTSSQATPAETQYF. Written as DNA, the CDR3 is TGTACCAGCTCACAAGCAACCCCAGCGGAGACCCAGTACTTC.

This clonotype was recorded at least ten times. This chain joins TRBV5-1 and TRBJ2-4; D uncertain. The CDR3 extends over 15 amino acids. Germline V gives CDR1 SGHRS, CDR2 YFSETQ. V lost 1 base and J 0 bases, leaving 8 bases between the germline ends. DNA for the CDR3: TGCGCCAGCAGCTTGTACCCAGAAGCCAAAAACATTCAGTACTTC. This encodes CASSLYPEAKNIQYF. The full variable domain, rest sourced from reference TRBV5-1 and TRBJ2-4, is KAGVTQTPRYLIKTRGQQVTLSCSPISGHRSVSWYQQTPGQGLQFLFEYFSETQRNKGNFPGRFSGRQFSNSRSEMNVSTLELGDSALYLCASSLYPEAKNIQYFGAGTRLSVL.

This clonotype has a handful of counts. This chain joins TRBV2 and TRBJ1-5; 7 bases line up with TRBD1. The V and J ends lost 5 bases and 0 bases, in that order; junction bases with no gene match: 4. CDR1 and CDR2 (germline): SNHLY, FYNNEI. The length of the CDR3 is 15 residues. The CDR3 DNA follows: TGTGCCAGCAGTCGGGGACAGAGTAGCAATCAGCCCCAGCATTTT. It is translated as CASSRGQSSNQPQHF.

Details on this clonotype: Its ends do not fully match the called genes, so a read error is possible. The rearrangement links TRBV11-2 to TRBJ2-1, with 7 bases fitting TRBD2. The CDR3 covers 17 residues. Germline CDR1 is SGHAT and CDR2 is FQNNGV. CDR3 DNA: TGTGCCAGCAGCTTAGATCTATTTCCGGGGGGTGGGAATGGGCAGTTCTTC. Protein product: CASSLDLFPGGGNGQFF.

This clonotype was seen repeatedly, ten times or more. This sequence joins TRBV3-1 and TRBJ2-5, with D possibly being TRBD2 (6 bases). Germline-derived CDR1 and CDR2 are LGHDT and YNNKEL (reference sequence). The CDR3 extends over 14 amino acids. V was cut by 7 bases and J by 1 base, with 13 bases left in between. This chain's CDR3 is CASTKRATQETQYF. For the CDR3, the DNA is TGTGCCAGCACGAAGCGGGCCACCCAAGAGACCCAGTACTTC.

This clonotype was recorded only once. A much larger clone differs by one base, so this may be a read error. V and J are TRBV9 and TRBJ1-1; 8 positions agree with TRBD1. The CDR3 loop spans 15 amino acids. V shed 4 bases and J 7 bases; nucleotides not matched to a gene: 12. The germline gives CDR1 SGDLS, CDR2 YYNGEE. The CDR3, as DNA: TGTGCCAGCAGCCCGTCGACAGGGGTTCGGAGTGAAGCTTTCTTT. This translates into CASSPSTGVRSEAFF.

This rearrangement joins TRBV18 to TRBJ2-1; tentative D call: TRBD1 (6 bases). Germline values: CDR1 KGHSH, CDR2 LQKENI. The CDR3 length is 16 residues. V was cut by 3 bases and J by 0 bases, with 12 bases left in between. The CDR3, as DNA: TGTGCCAGCTCACCCTTGACAGGCTACTCCTACAATGAGCAGTTCTTC. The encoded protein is CASSPLTGYSYNEQFF.

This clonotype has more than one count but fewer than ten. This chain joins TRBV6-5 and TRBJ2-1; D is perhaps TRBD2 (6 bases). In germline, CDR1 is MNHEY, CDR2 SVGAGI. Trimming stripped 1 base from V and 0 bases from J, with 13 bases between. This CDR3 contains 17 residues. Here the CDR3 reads CASSYWRGSSSYNEQFF. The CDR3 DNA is TGTGCCAGCAGTTACTGGCGGGGTTCGAGCTCCTACAATGAGCAGTTCTTC.

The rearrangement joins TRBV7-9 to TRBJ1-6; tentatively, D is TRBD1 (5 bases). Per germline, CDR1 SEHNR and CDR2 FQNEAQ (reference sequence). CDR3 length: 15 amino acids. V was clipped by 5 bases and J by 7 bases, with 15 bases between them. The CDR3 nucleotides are TGTGCCAGCAGCGATTGGGACGGAGAAAATTCACCCCTCCACTTT. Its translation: CASSDWDGENSPLHF.

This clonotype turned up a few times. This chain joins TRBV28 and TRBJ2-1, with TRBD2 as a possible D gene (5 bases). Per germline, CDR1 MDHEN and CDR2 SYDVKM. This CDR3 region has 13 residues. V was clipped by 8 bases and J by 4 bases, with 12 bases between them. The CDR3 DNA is TGTGCCAGCGCCCTGCCGGGATACAATGAGCAGTTCTTC. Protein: CASALPGYNEQFF.

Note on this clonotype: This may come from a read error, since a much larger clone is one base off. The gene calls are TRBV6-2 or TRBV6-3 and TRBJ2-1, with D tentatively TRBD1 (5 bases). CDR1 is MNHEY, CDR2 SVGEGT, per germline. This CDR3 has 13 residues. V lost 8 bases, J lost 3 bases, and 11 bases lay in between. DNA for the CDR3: TGTGCCAGCGCAGGGCGTCTCTACAATGAGCAGTTCTTC. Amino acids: CASAGRLYNEQFF.

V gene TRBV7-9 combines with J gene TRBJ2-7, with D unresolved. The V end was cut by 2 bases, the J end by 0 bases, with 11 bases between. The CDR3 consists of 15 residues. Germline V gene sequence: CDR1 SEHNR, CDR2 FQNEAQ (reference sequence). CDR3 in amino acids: CASSLSFSYSYEQYF. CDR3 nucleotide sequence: TGTGCCAGCAGCTTATCATTCAGCTACTCCTACGAGCAGTACTTC.

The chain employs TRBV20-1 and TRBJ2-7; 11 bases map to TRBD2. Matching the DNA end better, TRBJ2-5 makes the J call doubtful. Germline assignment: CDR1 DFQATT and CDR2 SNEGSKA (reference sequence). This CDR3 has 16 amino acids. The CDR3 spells CSAIPGGIAGGETQYF. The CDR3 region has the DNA TGCAGTGCCATCCCCGGGGGTATAGCGGGAGGGGAGACCCAGTACTTC.

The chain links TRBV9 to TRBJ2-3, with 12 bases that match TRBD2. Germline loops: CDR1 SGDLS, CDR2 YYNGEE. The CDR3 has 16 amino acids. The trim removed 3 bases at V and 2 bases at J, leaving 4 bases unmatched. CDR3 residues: CASSDGLAGFTDTQYF. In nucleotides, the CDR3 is TGTGCCAGCAGCGACGGACTAGCGGGGTTCACAGATACGCAGTATTTT.

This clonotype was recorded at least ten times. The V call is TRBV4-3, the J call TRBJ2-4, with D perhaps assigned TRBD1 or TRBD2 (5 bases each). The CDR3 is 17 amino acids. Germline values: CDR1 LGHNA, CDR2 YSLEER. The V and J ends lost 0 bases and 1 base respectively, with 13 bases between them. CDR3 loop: CASSQDLGPGAKNIQYF. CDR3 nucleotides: TGCGCCAGCAGCCAAGATTTGGGGCCGGGGGCCAAAAACATTCAGTACTTC.

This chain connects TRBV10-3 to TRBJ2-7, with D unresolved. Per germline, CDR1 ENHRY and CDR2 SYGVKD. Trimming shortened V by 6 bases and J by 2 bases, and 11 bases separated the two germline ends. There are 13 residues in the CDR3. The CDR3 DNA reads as TGTGCCATCAGGGAAGACGGAACCTACGAGCAGTACTTC. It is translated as CAIREDGTYEQYF.

The CDR3 protein is CASSFDGGVVDTQYF. The CDR3 region has the DNA TGTGCCAGCAGCTTCGACGGGGGGGTTGTAGATACGCAGTATTTT. J is TRBJ2-3 and V is TRBV11-2; 8 bases are a match to TRBD2. Losses at the gene ends were 3 bases for V and 5 bases for J; bases not matched to a gene: 7. CDR3 size: 15 residues. Germline V gene data show CDR1 as SGHAT and CDR2 as FQNNGV.

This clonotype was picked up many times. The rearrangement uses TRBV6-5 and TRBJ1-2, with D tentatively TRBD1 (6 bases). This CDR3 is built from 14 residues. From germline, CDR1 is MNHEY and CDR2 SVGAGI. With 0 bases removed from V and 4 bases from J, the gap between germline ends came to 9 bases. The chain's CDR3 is CASSYSGTSYGYTF. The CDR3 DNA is TGTGCCAGCAGTTACTCCGGGACATCCTATGGCTACACCTTC.

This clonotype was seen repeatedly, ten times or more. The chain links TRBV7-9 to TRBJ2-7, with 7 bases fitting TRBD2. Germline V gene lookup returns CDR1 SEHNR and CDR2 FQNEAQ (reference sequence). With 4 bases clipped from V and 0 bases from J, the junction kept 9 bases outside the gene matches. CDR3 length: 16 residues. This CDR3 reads CASSSTWGGNSYEQYF. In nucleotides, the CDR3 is TGTGCCAGCAGCTCCACATGGGGGGGGAACTCCTACGAGCAGTACTTC.

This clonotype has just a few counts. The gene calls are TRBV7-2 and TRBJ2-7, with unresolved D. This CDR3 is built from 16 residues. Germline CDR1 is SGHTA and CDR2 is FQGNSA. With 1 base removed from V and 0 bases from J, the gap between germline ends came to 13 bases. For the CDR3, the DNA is TGTGCCAGCAGCTTAGAGGTGGACGGCAGCTCCTACGAGCAGTACTTC. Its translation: CASSLEVDGSSYEQYF.

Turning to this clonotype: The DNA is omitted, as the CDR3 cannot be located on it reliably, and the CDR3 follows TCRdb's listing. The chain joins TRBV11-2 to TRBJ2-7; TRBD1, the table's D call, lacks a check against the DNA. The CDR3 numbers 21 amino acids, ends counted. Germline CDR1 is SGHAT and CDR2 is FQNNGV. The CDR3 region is CASSQTQGVDEQYFGAGTQYF.

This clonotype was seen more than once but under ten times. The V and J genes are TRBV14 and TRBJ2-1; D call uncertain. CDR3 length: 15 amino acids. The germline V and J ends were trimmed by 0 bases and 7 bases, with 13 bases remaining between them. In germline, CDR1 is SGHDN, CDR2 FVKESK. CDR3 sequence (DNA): TGTGCCAGCAGCCAAGATCTAATAACTTCTAATGAGCAGTTCTTC. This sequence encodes CASSQDLITSNEQFF.

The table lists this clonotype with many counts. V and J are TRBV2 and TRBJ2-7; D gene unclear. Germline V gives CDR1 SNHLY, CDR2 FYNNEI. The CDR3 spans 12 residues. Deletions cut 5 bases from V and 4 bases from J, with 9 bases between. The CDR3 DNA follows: TGTGCCAGCAGTAAAACCGGGTACGAGCAGTACTTC. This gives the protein CASSKTGYEQYF.

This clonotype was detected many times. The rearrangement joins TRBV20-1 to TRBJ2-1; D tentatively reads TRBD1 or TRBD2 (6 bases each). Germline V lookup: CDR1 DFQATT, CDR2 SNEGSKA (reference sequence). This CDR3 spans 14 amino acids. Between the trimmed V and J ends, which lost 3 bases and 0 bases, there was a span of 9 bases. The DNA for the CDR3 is TGCAGTGCTAGCGGGGGCCACTCCTACAATGAGCAGTTCTTC. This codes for CSASGGHSYNEQFF.

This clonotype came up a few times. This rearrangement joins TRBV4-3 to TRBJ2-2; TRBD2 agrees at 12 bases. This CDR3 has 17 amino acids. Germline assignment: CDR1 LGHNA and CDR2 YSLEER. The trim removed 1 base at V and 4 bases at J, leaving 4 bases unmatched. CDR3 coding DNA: TGCGCCAGCAGCCAAGGACTAGCGGGAGTACGCACCGGGGAGCTGTTTTTT. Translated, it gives CASSQGLAGVRTGELFF.

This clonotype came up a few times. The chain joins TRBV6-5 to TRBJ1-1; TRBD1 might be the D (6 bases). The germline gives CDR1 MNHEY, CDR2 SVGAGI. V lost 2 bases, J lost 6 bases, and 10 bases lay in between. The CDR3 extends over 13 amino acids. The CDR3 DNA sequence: TGTGCCAGCAGTTACGGAACAGGGTCTGAAGCTTTCTTT. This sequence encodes CASSYGTGSEAFF.